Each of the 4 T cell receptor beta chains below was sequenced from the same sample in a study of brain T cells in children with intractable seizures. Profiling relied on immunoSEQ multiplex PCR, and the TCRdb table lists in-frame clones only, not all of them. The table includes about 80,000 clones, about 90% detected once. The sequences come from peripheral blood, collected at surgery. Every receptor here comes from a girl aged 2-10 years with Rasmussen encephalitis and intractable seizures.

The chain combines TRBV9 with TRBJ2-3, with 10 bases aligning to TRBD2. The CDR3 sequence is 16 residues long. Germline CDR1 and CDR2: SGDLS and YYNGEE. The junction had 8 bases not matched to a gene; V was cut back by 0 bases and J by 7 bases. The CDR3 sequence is CASSVGLAGVENTQYF. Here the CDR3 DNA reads TGTGCCAGCAGCGTAGGGCTAGCGGGAGTCGAAAATACGCAGTATTTT.

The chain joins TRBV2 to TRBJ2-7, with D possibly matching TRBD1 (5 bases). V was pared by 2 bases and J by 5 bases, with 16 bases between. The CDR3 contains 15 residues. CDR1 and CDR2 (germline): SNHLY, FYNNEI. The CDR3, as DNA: TGTGCCAGCAGTGAATCAGTGGTCTGGGGCCACGAGCAGTACTTC. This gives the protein CASSESVVWGHEQYF.

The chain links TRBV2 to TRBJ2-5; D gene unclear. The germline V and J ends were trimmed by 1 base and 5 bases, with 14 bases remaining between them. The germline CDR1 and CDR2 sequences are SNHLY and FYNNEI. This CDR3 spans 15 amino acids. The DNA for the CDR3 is TGTGCCAGCAGTGAAGTTTGGTCGGCCGGGGAGACCCAGTACTTC. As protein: CASSEVWSAGETQYF.

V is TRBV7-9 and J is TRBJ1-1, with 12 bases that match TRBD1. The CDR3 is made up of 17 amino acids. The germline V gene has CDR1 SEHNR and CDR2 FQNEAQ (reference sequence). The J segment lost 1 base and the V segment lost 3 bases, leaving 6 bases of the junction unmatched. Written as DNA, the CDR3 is TGTGCCAGCAGCTTGACGGGACAGGGGGCAGGGAACACTGAAGCTTTCTTT. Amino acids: CASSLTGQGAGNTEAFF.